Below, 18 T cell receptor beta chains from the same sample are listed, as sequenced in a study of cytomegalovirus exposure and HLA in healthy donors. Researchers ran the PCR with 60 Vbeta and 13 Jbeta primers. Clones were read by immunoSEQ multiplex PCR, and TCRdb kept only the in-frame ones, dropping some. The top ten hold over 2.5% of the sample, which has approximately 160,000 clones, 75% to 80% seen once. Material for sequencing was PBMCs. The receptors stem from a woman in her 40s in good health and CMV-seropositive.

The chain employs TRBV5-1 and TRBJ2-7, with D possibly matching TRBD2 (6 bases). The CDR3 totals 16 residues. Per the germline V gene, CDR1 is SGHRS and CDR2 is YFSETQ. Trimming cost V 4 bases and J 0 bases, with 17 bases left between them. The CDR3 sequence is CASSPRGRGSSYEQYF. The DNA for the CDR3 is TGCGCCAGCAGCCCGAGGGGCCGGGGGTCCTCCTACGAGCAGTACTTC.

The chain couples TRBV5-4 to TRBJ2-2; D possibly corresponds to TRBD2 (5 bases). This CDR3 has 14 amino acids. Trimming shortened V by 4 bases and J by 2 bases, and 9 bases separated the two germline ends. Germline lookup yields CDR1 SGHNT and CDR2 YYREEE (reference sequence). CDR3 region: CASSLDLNTGELFF. The CDR3 nucleotides are TGTGCCAGCAGCCTGGACTTAAACACCGGGGAGCTGTTTTTT.

This clone was seen a few times. J is TRBJ2-5 and V is TRBV19, with 7 bases fitting TRBD1. CDR1 and CDR2 (germline): LNHDA, SQIVND (reference sequence). V lost 8 bases and J lost 2; bases outside the gene matches: 5. The CDR3 runs 13 residues. DNA of the CDR3: TGTGCCAGTGGACGGACAGGACAAGAGACCCAGTACTTC. It encodes CASGRTGQETQYF.

V usage is TRBV6-5 and J usage is TRBJ2-7; TRBD1 might be the D (6 bases). This CDR3 spans 13 amino acids. With 2 bases removed from V and 7 bases from J, the gap between germline ends came to 12 bases. CDR1 and CDR2 from the germline V gene are MNHEY and SVGAGI. Here the CDR3 reads CASSYGQTREQYF. The CDR3 DNA sequence: TGTGCCAGCAGTTACGGACAGACACGAGAGCAGTACTTC.

The rearrangement uses TRBV4-1 and TRBJ1-1, with 7 positions matching TRBD1. The germline V gene has CDR1 MGHRA and CDR2 YSYEKL. The CDR3 covers 18 residues. Trimming removed 6 bases from V and 5 bases from J; junction bases left unmatched: 21. The CDR3 nucleotides are TGCGCCAGCAGGGATCTACAGGGGCGGTTTGATAGGTATACTGAAGCTTTCTTT. Its protein is CASRDLQGRFDRYTEAFF.

CDR3 sequence: CAISESFSGPGGYTF. The CDR3, as DNA: TGTGCCATCAGTGAGTCGTTCTCAGGGCCAGGTGGCTACACCTTC. V usage is TRBV10-3 and J usage is TRBJ1-2; a possible D gene is TRBD1 (5 bases). The length of the CDR3 is 15 residues. Trimming cost V 0 bases and J 7 bases, with 15 bases left between them. Looked up from germline, CDR1 is ENHRY and CDR2 is SYGVKD.

This chain joins TRBV6-5 and TRBJ2-5; 11 bases are shared with TRBD2. The CDR3 is made up of 12 amino acids. Germline V gene data show CDR1 as MNHEY and CDR2 as SVGAGI. Trimming took 7 bases from V and 9 from J; bases not matched to a gene: 4. The CDR3 sequence is CASKPSGGPQYF. In DNA form, the CDR3 reads TGTGCCAGCAAGCCTAGCGGGGGGCCCCAGTACTTC.

The chain uses TRBV30 and TRBJ2-2; D possibly corresponds to TRBD2 (6 bases). V dropped 8 bases and J dropped 2 bases, with 9 bases sitting between them. The CDR3 is 12 amino acids. Germline CDR1 reads GTSNPN; CDR2 reads SVGIG (reference sequence). The CDR3 DNA reads TGTGCCGGAGGGGAAAACACCGGGGAGCTGTTTTTT. It codes for CAGGENTGELFF.

This clone was seen a few times. J is TRBJ2-7 and V is TRBV7-9, with 12 bases lining up with TRBD2. Germline V gene sequence: CDR1 SEHNR, CDR2 FQNEAQ (reference sequence). This CDR3 has 15 amino acids. J was trimmed by 2 bases and V by 5 bases; bases with no gene match: 4. The CDR3 reads CASSAGLAGPYEQYF. The CDR3 DNA sequence: TGTGCCAGCAGCGCAGGACTAGCGGGGCCCTACGAGCAGTACTTC.

The chain uses TRBV2 and TRBJ1-3, with 11 bases fitting TRBD1. V lost 1 base to trimming and J lost 8 bases; unmatched junction nucleotides: 1. The CDR3 length is 14 residues. Germline assignment: CDR1 SNHLY and CDR2 FYNNEI. CDR3 nucleotides: TGTGCCAGCAGTGAAGGGACAGGGGGCTACACCATATATTTT. Translating gives CASSEGTGGYTIYF.

This chain uses TRBV7-6 with TRBJ2-6, with unresolved D. The CDR3 sequence is 16 residues long. The V gene lost 1 base and the J gene lost 0 bases, with 7 bases spanning the gap. The germline V gene encodes CDR1 SGHVS and CDR2 FNYEAQ. Here the CDR3 reads CASSLESSSGANVLTF. For the CDR3, the DNA is TGTGCCAGCAGCTTAGAATCTTCCTCTGGGGCCAACGTCCTGACTTTC.

The rearrangement joins TRBV4-3 to TRBJ2-3; TRBD2 agrees at 10 bases. J gave up 4 bases and V 1 base, and 5 bases lay outside the gene matches. The CDR3 spans 16 residues. CDR1 is LGHNA and CDR2 is YSLEER in the germline V gene. Here the CDR3 reads CASSQGRAGGSDTQYF. CDR3 DNA: TGCGCCAGCAGCCAAGGTCGAGCGGGAGGGTCAGATACGCAGTATTTT.

In the case of this clone: The same CDR3 also results from other DNA sequences found in this sample. J is TRBJ1-1 and V is TRBV5-4; the match to TRBD1 covers 8 bases. Germline CDR1 is SGHNT and CDR2 is YYREEE (reference sequence). With 3 bases clipped from V and 0 bases from J, the junction kept 4 bases outside the gene matches. CDR3 length equals 15 residues. CDR3 sequence: CASSSRQGMNTEAFF. The CDR3 DNA follows: TGTGCCAGCAGCTCGAGACAGGGGATGAACACTGAAGCTTTCTTT.

The genes are TRBV5-4 and TRBJ2-5, with 11 bases identical to TRBD2. V lost 2 bases to trimming and J lost 2 bases; unmatched junction nucleotides: 2. CDR1 is SGHNT and CDR2 is YYREEE in the germline V gene (reference sequence). CDR3 length: 15 residues. The CDR3 loop reads CASSLRLAGQETQYF. CDR3 in DNA: TGTGCCAGCAGCTTACGACTAGCGGGACAAGAGACCCAGTACTTC.

This chain joins TRBV5-5 and TRBJ2-1; no definite D call. Trimming left V 2 bases short and J 3 bases short, with 12 bases between. Germline V gives CDR1 SGHKS, CDR2 YYEKEE (reference sequence). This CDR3 has 15 residues. The CDR3 protein is CASSFELVGYNEQFF. CDR3 coding DNA: TGTGCCAGCAGCTTTGAGTTAGTCGGCTACAATGAGCAGTTCTTC.

This clone was seen only once. V usage is TRBV6-1 and J usage is TRBJ2-7; TRBD1 is a possible D gene (7 bases). Germline CDR1 MNHNS, CDR2 SASEGT. This CDR3 comprises 15 residues. Trimming stripped 2 bases from V and 3 bases from J, with 14 bases between. The chain's CDR3 is CASSEIWQGGYEQYF. In DNA form, the CDR3 reads TGTGCCAGCAGTGAAATCTGGCAGGGGGGCTACGAGCAGTACTTC.

The rearrangement uses TRBV10-3 and TRBJ2-7, with D possibly being TRBD1 (7 bases). The CDR3 totals 14 residues. Trimming stripped 4 bases from V and 0 bases from J, with 10 bases between. Germline values: CDR1 ENHRY, CDR2 SYGVKD. The CDR3 DNA reads TGTGCCATCAGTGGGAGGGACAGCTCCTACGAGCAGTACTTC. Translating gives CAISGRDSSYEQYF.

This clone has more than one count but fewer than ten. CDR3 sequence (DNA): TGTGCCAGCAGCCAAGCCGGGGGGCCGACTAGCGGGAGCGGGAGTGAGAGAGAGACCCAGTACTTC. Amino acid sequence: CASSQAGGPTSGSGSERETQYF. This sequence joins TRBV4-2 and TRBJ2-5; 12 bases are a match to TRBD2. Germline V gene lookup returns CDR1 LGHNA and CDR2 YNFKEQ. The CDR3 spans 22 residues. V trimming: 1 base; J trimming: 4 bases; junction bases outside the gene matches: 22.